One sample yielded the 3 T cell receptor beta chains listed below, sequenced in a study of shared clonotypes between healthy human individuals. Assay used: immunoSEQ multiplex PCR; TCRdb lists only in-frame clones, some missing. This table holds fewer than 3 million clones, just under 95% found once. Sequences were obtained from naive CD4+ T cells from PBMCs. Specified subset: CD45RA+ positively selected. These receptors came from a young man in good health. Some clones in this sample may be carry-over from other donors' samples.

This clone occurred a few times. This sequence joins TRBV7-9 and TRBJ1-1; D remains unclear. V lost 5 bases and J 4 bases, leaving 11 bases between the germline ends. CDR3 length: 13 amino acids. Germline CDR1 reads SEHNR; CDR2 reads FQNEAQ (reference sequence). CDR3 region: CASSQGWGTEAFF. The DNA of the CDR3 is TGTGCCAGCAGCCAAGGCTGGGGCACTGAAGCTTTCTTT.

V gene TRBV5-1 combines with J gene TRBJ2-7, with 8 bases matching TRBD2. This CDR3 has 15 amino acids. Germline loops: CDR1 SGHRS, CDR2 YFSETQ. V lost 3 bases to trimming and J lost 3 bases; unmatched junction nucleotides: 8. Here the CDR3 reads CASSSTSGGYYEQYF. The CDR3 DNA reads TGCGCCAGCAGCTCTACGAGCGGGGGCTACTACGAGCAGTACTTC.

The CDR3 DNA reads as TGTGCCAGCAGCTCCTGGGACAGGGCATCCACTGAAGCTTTCTTT. This gives the protein CASSSWDRASTEAFF. This sequence joins TRBV5-4 and TRBJ1-1; TRBD1 matches at 9 bases. This CDR3 spans 15 amino acids. Germline V gene lookup returns CDR1 SGHNT and CDR2 YYREEE (reference sequence). The trim removed 3 bases at V and 4 bases at J, leaving 7 bases unmatched.